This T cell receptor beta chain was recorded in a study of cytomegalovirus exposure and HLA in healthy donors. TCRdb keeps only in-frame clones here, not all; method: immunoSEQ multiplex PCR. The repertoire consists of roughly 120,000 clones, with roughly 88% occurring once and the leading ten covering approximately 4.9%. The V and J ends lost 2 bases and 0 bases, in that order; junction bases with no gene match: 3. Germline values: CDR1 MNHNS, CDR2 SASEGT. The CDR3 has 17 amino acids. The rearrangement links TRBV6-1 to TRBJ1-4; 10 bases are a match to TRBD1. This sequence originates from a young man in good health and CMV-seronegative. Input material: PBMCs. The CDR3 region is CASSERGTGATNEKLFF. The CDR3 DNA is TGTGCCAGCAGTGAACGAGGGACAGGGGCAACTAATGAAAAACTGTTTTTT.